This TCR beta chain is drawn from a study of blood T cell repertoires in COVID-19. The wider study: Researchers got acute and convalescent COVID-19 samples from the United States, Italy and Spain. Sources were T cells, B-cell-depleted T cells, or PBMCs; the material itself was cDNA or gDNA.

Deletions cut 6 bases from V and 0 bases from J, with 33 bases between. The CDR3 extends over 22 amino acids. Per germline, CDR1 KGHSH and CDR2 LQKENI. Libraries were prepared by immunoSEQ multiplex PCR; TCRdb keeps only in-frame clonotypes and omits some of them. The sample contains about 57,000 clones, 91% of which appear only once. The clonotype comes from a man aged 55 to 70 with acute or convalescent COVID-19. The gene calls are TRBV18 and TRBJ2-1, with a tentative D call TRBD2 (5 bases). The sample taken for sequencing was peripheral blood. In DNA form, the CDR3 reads TGTGCCAGCTCCTTAGATGCCCTAGCTCCAATTAGAACCTCCAGCTCCTACAATGAGCAGTTCTTC. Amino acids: CASSLDALAPIRTSSSYNEQFF.